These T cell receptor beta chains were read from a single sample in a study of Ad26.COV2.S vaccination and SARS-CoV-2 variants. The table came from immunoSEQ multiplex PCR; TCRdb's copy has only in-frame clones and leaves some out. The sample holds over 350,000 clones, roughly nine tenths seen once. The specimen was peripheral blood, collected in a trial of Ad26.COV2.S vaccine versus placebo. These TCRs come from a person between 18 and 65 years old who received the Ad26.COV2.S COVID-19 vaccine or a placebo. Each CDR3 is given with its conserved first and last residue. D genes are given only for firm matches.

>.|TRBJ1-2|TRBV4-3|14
TGCGCCAGCAGCCAAGTGGGGACCAACTATGGCTACACCTTC
CASSQVGTNYGYTF
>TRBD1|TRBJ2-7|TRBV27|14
TGTGCCAGCAGTTTTGGGACAGGTTTCTACGAGCAGTACTTC
CASSFGTGFYEQYF
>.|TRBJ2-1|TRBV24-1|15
TGTGCCACCAGTGATTCGGACGGACCTTACAATGAGCAGTTCTTC
CATSDSDGPYNEQFF
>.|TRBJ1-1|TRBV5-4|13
TGTGCCAGCAGTTATGGTGGGGCGGTCCTAGCTTTCTTT
CASSYGGAVLAFF
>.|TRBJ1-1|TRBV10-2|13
TGCGCCAGCAGTGAGGAAGTGAACACTGAAGCTTTCTTT
CASSEEVNTEAFF
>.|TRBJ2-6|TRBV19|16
TGTGCCAGTAGTGCTGGACGAACCTCTGGGGCCAACGTCCTGACTTTC
CASSAGRTSGANVLTF
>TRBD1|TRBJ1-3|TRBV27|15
TGTGCCAGCAGTTTACACAGGGGCCCTGGAAACACCATATATTTT
CASSLHRGPGNTIYF
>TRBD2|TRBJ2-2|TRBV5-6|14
TGTGCCAGCAGCTCCGGGGGGTACACCGGGGAGCTGTTTTTT
CASSSGGYTGELFF
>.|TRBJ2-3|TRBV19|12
TGTGCCAGTAGCCAAGGGGCCTATACGCAGTATTTT
CASSQGAYTQYF
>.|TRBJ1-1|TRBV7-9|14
TGTGCCAGCAGCTTAGCAGGGGTTCGCACTGAAGCTTTCTTT
CASSLAGVRTEAFF
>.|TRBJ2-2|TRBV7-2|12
TGTGCCAGCAGCTCCTTCACCGGGGAGCTGTTTTTT
CASSSFTGELFF
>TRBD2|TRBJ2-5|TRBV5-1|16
TGCGCCAGCAGCTCCCTTAGAGGAGCGGGGCCTGAGACCCAGTACTTC
CASSSLRGAGPETQYF
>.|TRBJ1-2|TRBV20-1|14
TGCAGTGCTGGTGGCGGGGAGGGTAACTATGGCTACACCTTC
CSAGGGEGNYGYTF
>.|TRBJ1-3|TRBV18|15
TGTGCCAGCTCACCACAGGGGGAGTATGCTGACACCATATATTTT
CASSPQGEYADTIYF
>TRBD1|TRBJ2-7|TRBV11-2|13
TGTGCCAGCAGCTTGGGACAGGGGTGGGAGCAGTACTTC
CASSLGQGWEQYF
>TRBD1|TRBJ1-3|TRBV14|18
TGTGCCAGCAGCTTCCGGGACAGGGGGCTTTCTGCTGGAAACACCATATATTTT
CASSFRDRGLSAGNTIYF